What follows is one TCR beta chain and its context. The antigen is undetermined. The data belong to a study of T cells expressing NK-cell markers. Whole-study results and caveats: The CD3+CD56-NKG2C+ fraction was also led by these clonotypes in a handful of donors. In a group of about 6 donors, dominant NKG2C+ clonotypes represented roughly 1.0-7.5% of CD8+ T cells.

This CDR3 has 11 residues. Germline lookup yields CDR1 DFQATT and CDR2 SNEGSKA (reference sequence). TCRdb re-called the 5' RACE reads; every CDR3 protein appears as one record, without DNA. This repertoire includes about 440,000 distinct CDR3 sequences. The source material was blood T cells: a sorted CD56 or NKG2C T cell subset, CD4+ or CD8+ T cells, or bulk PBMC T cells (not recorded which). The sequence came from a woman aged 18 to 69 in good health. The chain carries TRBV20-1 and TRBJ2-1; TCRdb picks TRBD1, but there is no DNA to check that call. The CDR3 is CSASRVGEQFF.